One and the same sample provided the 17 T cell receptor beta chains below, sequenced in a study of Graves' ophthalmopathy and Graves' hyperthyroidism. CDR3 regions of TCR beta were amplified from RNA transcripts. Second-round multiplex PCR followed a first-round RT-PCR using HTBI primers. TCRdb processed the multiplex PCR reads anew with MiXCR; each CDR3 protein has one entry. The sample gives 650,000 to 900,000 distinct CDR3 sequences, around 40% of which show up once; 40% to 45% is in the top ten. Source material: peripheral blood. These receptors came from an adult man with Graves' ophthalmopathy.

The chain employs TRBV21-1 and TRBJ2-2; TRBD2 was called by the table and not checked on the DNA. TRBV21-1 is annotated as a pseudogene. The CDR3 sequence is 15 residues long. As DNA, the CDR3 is TGTGCCAGCAGCCAAGCTAGCGGGTTGGCCGGGGAGCTGTTTTTT. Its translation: CASSQASGLAGELFF.

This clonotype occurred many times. CDR3 protein: CASSWTSGETQYF. The CDR3 DNA sequence: TGTGCCAGCAGTTGGACTAGCGGAGAGACCCAGTACTTC. The genes are TRBV12-3 or TRBV12-4 and TRBJ2-5; TRBD2 matches 10 bases. CDR3 length: 13 amino acids. The ends lost 4 bases at V and 4 bases at J; junction bases unmatched: 0.

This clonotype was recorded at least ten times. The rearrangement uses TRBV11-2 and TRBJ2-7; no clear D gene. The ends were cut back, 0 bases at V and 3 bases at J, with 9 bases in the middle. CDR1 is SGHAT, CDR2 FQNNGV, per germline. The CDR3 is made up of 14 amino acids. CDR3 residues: CASSLDSTRYEQYF. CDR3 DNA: TGTGCCAGCAGCTTAGATTCGACTCGCTACGAGCAGTACTTC.

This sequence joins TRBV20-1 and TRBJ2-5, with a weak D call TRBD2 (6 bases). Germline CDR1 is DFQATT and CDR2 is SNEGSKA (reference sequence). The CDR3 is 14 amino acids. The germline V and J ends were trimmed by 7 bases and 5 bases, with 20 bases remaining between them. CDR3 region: CSVQTRTSWETQYF. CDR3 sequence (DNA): TGCAGTGTTCAGACTAGGACGTCCTGGGAGACCCAGTACTTC.

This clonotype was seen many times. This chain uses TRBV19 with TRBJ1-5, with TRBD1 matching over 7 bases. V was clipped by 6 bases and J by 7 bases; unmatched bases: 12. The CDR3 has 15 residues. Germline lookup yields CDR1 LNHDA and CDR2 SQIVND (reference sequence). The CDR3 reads CASRMRDRDTQPQHF. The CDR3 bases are TGTGCCAGTAGAATGAGAGACAGGGATACCCAGCCCCAGCATTTT.

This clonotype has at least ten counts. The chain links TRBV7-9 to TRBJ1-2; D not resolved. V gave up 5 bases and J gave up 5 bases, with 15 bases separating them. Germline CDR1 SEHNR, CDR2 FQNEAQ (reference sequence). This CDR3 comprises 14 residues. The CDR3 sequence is CASSAFRGSYGYTF. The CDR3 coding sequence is TGTGCCAGCAGCGCCTTTAGAGGGTCTTATGGCTACACCTTC.

The DNA of the CDR3 is TGTGCCAGTAGTATTATCGGGAGCGACGCCTACGAGCAGTACTTC. The encoded protein is CASSIIGSDAYEQYF. The chain combines TRBV19 with TRBJ2-7, with D possibly TRBD2 on 6 matching bases. This CDR3 is built from 15 residues. Germline assignment: CDR1 LNHDA and CDR2 SQIVND (reference sequence). The V end lost 3 bases, the J end lost 2 bases, and 14 bases lay between the germline ends.

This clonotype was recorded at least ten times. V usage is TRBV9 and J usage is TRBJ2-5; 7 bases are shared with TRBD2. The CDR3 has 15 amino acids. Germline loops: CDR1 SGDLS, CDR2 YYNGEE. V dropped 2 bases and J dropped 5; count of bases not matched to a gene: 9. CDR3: CASSVGGQGRETQYF. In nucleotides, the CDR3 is TGTGCCAGCAGCGTGGGAGGGCAGGGCCGGGAGACCCAGTACTTC. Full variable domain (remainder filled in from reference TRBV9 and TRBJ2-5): DSGVTQTPKHLITATGQRVTLRCSPRSGDLSVYWYQQSLDQGLQFLIQYYNGEERAKGNILERFSAQQFPDLHSELNLSSLELGDSALYFCASSVGGQGRETQYFGPGTRLLVL.

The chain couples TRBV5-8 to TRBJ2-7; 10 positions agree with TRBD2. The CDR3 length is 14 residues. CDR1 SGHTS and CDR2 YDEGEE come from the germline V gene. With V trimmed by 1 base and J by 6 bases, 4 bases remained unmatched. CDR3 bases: TGTGCCAGCAGCTTGACTAGCGGGATAGGCGAGCAGTACTTC. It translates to CASSLTSGIGEQYF.

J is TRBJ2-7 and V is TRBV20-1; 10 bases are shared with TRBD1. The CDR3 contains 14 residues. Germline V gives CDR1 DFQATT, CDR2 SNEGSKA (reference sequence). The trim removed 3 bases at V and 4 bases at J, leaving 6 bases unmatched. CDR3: CSARSSDRGYEQYF. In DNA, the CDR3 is TGCAGTGCTAGGTCTTCGGACAGGGGGTACGAGCAGTACTTC.

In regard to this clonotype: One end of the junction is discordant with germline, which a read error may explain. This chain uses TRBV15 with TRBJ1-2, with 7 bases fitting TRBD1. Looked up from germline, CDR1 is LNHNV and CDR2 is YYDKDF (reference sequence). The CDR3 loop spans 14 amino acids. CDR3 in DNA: TGTGCCGCCAGCAGCGGGGACAGCCTTTTTGGCTACACCTTC. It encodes CAASSGDSLFGYTF.

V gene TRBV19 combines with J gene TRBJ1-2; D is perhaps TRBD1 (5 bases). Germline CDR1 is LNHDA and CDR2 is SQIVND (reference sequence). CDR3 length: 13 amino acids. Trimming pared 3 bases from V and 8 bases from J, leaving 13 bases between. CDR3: CASSIRDHGGYTF. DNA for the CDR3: TGTGCCAGTAGTATTCGGGACCATGGGGGCTACACCTTC.

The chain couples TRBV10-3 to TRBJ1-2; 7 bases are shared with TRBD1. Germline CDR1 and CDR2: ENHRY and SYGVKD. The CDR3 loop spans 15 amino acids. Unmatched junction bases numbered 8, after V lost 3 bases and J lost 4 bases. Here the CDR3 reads CAISDGRTGGYGYTF. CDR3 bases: TGTGCCATCAGTGACGGCCGGACAGGAGGCTATGGCTACACCTTC.

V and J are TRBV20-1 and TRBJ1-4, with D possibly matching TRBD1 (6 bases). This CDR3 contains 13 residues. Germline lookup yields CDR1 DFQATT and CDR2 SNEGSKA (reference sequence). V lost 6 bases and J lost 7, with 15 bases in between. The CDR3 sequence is CSAAQGIIEKLFF. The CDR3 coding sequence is TGCAGTGCAGCACAGGGTATCATTGAAAAACTGTTTTTT.

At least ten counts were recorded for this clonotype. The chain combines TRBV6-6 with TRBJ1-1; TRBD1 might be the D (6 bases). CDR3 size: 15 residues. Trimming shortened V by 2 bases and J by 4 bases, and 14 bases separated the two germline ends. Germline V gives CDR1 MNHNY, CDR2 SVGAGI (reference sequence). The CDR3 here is CASSYEAGDTTEAFF. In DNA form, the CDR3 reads TGTGCCAGCAGTTACGAAGCAGGGGATACCACTGAAGCTTTCTTT.

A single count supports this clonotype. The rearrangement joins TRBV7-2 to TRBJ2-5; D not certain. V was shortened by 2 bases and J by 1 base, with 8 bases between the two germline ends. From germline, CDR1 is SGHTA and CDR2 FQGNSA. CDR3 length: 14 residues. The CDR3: CASSLRAIQETQYF. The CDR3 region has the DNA TGTGCCAGCAGCTTAAGGGCTATCCAAGAGACCCAGTACTTC.

The CDR3 region is CASKGQGTDTQYF. CDR3 nucleotides: TGTGCCAGCAAAGGACAGGGCACAGATACGCAGTATTTT. This chain uses TRBV10-3 with TRBJ2-3, with 7 bases identical to TRBD1. Germline assignment: CDR1 ENHRY and CDR2 SYGVKD. Trimming cost V 10 bases and J 1 base; bases outside gene matches: 5. This CDR3 is built from 13 residues.